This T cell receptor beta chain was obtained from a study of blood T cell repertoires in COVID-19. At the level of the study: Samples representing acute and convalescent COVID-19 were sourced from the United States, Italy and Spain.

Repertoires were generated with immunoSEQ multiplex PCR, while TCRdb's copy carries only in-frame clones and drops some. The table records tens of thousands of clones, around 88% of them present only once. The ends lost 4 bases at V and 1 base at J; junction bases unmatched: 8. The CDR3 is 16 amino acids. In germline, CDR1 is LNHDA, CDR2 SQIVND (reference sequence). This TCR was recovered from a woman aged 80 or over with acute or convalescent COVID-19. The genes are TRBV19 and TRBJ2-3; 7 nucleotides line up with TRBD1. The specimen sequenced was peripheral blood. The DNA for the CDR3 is TGTGCCAGTAGTAGAACAGGGGCGCCACGCACAGATACGCAGTATTTT. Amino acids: CASSRTGAPRTDTQYF.